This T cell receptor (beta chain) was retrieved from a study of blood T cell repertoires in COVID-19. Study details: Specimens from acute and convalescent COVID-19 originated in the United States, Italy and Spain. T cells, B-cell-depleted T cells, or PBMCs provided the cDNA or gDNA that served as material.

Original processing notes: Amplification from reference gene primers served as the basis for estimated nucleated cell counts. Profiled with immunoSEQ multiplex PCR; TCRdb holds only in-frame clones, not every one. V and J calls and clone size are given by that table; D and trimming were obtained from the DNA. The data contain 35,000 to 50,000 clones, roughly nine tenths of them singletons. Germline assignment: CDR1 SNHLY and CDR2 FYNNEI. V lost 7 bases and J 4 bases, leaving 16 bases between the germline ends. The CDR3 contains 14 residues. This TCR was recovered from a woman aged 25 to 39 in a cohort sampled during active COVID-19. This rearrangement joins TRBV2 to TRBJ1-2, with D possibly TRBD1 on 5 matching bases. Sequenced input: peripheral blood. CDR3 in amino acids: CASKVTAGGYGYTF. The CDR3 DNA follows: TGTGCCAGCAAGGTGACAGCGGGCGGCTATGGCTACACCTTC.